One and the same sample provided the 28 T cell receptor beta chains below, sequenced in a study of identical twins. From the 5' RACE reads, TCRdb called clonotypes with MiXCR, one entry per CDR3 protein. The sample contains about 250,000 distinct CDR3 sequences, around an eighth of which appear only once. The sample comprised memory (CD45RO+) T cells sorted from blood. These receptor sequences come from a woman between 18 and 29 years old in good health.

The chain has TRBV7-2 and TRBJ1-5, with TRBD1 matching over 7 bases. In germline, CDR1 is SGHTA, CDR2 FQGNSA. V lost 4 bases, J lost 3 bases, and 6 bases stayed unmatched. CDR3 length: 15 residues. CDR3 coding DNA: TGTGCCAGCAGCTCAAGAGACAGGGACAATCAGCCCCAGCATTTT. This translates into CASSSRDRDNQPQHF.

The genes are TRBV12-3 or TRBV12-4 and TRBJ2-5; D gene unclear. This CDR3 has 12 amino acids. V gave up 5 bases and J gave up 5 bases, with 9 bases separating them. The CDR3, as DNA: TGTGCCAGCAGTCGACAACCGGAGACCCAGTACTTC. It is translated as CASSRQPETQYF.

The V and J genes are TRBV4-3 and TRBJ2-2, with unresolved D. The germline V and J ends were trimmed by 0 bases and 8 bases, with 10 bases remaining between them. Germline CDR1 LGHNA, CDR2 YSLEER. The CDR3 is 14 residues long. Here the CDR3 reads CASSQDSWRGELFF. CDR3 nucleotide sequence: TGCGCCAGCAGCCAAGACTCTTGGCGAGGGGAGCTGTTTTTT.

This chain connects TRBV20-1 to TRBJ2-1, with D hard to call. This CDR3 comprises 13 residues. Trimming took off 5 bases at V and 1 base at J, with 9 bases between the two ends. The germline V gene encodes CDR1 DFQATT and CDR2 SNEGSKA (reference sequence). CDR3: CSARASSYNEQFF. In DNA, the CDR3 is TGCAGTGCTCGAGCGTCTTCCTACAATGAGCAGTTCTTC.

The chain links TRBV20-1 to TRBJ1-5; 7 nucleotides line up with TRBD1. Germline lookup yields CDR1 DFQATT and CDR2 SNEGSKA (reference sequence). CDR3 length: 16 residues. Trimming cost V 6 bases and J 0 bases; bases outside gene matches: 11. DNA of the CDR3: TGCAGTGCCAGTATTCAGGGGGTCTATAGCAATCAGCCCCAGCATTTT. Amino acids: CSASIQGVYSNQPQHF.

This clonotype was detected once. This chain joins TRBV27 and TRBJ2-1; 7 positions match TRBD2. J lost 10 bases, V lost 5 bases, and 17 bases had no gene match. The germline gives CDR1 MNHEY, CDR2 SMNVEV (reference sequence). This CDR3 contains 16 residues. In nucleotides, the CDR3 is TGTGCCAGCAGTCCCTGGGGGGGACCCTACATGCAGGAGCAGTTCTTC. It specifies CASSPWGGPYMQEQFF.

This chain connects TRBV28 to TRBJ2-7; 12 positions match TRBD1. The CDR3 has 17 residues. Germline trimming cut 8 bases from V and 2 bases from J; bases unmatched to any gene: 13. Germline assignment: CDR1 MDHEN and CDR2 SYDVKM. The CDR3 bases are TGTGCCAGCCTTGGGACAGGGGGCAGCGGGAACGCCTACGAGCAGTACTTC. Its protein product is CASLGTGGSGNAYEQYF.

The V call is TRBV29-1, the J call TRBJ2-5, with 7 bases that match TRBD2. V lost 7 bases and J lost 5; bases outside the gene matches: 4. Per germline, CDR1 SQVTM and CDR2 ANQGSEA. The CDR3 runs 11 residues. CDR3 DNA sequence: TGCAGCGGCGCGGGGGAGGAGACCCAGTACTTC. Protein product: CSGAGEETQYF.

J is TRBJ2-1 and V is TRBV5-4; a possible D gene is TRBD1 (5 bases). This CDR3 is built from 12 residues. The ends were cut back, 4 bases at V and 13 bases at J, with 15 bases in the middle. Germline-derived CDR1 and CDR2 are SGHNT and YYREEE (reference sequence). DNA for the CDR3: TGTGCCAGCAGCGTAGACAGTCCAAGACAGTTCTTC. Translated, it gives CASSVDSPRQFF. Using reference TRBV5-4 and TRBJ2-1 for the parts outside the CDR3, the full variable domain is ETGVTQSPTHLIKTRGQQVTLRCSSQSGHNTVSWYQQALGQGPQFIFQYYREEENGRGNFPPRFSGLQFPNYSSELNVNALELDDSALYLCASSVDSPRQFFGPGTRLTVL.

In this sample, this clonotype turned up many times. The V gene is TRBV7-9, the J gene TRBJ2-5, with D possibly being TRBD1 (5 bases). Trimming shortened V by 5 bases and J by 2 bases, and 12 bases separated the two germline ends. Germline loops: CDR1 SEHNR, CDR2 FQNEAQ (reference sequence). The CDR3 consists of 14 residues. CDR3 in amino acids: CASSLGARQETQYF. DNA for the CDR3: TGTGCCAGCAGCCTTGGGGCCAGACAAGAGACCCAGTACTTC.

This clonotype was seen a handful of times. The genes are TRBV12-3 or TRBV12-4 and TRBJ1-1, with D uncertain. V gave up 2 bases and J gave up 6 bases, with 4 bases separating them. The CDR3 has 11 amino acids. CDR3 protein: CASSLWSEAFF. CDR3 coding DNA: TGTGCCAGCAGTTTATGGTCTGAAGCTTTCTTT.

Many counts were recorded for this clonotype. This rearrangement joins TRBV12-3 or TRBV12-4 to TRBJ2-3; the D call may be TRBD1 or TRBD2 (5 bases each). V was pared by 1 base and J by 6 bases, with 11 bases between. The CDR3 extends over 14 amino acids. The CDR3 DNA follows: TGTGCCAGCAGTTTAGTATCGGGGCTCGATACGCAGTATTTT. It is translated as CASSLVSGLDTQYF.

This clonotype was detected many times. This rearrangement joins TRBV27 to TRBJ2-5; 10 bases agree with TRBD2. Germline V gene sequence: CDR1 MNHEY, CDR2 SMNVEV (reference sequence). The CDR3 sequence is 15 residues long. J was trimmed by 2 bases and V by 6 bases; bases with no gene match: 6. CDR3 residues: CASSLAGAGQETQYF. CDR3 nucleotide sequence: TGTGCCAGCAGCCTAGCGGGAGCAGGTCAAGAGACCCAGTACTTC.

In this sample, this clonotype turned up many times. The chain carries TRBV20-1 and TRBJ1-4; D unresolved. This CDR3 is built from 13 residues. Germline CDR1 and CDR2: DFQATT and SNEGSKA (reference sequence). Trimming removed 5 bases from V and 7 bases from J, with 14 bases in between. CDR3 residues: CSAHSSGSEKLFF. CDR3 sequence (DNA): TGCAGTGCTCATAGTAGCGGAAGTGAAAAACTGTTTTTT.

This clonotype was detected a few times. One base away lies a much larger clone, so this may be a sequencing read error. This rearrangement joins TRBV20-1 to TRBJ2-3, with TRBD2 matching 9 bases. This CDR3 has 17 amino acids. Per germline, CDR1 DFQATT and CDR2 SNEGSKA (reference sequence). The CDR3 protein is CCASFLAGMGNTDTQYF. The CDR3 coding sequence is TGCTGTGCTAGTTTTCTAGCGGGAATGGGGAACACAGATACGCAGTATTTT.

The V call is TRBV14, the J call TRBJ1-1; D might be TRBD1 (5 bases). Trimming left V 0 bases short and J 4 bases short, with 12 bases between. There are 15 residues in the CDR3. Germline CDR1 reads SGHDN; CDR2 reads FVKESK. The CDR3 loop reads CASSQDFGGGTEAFF. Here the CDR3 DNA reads TGTGCCAGCAGCCAAGATTTCGGGGGAGGCACTGAAGCTTTCTTT. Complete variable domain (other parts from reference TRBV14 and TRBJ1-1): EAGVTQFPSHSVIEKGQTVTLRCDPISGHDNLYWYRRVMGKEIKFLLHFVKESKQDESGMPNNRFLAERTGGTYSTLKVQPAELEDSGVYFCASSQDFGGGTEAFFGQGTRLTVV.

CDR3 in DNA: TGTGCCAGCAGCCCTCCGGGACAGGACGAGCAGTACTTC. Amino acid sequence: CASSPPGQDEQYF. The gene calls are TRBV6-1 and TRBJ2-7; 8 bases agree with TRBD1. Germline V lookup: CDR1 MNHNS, CDR2 SASEGT. Unmatched junction bases numbered 6, after V lost 6 bases and J lost 5 bases. This CDR3 is 13 amino acids long.

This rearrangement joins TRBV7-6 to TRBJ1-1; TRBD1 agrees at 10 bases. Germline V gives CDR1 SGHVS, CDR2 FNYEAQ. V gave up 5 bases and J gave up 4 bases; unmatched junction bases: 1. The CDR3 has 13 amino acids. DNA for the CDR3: TGTGCCAGCAGCCGGGACAGGGGCACTGAAGCTTTCTTT. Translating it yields CASSRDRGTEAFF.

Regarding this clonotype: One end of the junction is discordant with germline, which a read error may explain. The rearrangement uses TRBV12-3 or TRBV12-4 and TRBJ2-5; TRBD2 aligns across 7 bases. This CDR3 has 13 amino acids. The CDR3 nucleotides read TGTGCCAGCAGTCTAGCGGTTAAAGAGACCCAGTACTTC. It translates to CASSLAVKETQYF.

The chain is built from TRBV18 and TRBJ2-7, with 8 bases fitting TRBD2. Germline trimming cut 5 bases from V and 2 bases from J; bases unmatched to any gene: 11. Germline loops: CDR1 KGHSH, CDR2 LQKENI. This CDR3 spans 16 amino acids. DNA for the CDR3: TGTGCCAGCTCATCGTTACCCCCGGGACTAGCCTACGAGCAGTACTTC. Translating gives CASSSLPPGLAYEQYF.

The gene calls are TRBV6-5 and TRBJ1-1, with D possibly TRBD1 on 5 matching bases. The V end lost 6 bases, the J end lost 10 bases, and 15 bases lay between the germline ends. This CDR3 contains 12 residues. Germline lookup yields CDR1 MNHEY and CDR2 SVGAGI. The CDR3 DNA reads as TGTGCCAGCAGCCCCCCGGGGGAAAGAGCTTTCTTT. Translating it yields CASSPPGERAFF.

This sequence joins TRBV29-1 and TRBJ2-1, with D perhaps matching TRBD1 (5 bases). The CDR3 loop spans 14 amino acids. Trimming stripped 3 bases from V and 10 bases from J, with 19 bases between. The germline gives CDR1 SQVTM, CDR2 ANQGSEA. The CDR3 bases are TGCAGCGTTGAGATACTTACAGGTTCGCGGGAGCAGTTCTTC. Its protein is CSVEILTGSREQFF.

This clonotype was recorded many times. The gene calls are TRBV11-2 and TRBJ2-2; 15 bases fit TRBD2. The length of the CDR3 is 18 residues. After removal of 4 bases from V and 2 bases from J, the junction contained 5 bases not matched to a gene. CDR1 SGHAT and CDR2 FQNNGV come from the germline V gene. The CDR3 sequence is CASSSPGLAGGNTGELFF. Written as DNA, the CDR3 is TGTGCCAGCAGCTCCCCGGGACTAGCGGGAGGTAACACCGGGGAGCTGTTTTTT.

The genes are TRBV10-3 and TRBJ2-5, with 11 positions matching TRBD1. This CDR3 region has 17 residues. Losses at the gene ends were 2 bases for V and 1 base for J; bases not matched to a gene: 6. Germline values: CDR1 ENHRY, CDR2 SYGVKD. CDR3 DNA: TGTGCCATCAGTGAGCCGACGGGGACAGGGGGCCAAGAGACCCAGTACTTC. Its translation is CAISEPTGTGGQETQYF.

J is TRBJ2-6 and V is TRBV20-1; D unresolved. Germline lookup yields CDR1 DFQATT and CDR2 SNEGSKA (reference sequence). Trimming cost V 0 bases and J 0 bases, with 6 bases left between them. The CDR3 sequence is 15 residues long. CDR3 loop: CSARDKGSGANVLTF. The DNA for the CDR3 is TGCAGTGCTAGAGATAAGGGCTCTGGGGCCAACGTCCTGACTTTC.

CDR3 in DNA: TGTGCCACCTACGGAGACAGTTTTTATGGCTACACCTTC. Protein: CATYGDSFYGYTF. The J gene is TRBJ1-2, the V gene TRBV6-1; the D gene is possibly TRBD1 (5 bases). Germline CDR1 and CDR2: MNHNS and SASEGT. This CDR3 comprises 13 residues. The V and J ends lost 10 bases and 5 bases respectively, with 17 bases between them.

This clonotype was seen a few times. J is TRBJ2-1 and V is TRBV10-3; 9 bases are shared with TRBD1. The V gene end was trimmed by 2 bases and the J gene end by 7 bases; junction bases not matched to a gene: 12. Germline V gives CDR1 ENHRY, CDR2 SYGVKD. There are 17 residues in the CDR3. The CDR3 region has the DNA TGTGCCATCAGTGAGACCCTGACAGGGGGTCAAATGAATGAGCAGTTCTTC. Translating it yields CAISETLTGGQMNEQFF.

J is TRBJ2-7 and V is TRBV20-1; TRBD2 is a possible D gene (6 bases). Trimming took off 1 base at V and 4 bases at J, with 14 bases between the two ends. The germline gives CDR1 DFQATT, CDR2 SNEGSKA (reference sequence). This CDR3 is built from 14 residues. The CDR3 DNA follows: TGCAGTGCTAGAGTTGACGGGGGAGGTTACGAGCAGTACTTC. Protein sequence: CSARVDGGGYEQYF.